The source of this TCR beta chain is a study of T cells after posttransplantation cyclophosphamide. Study findings and constraints: Donor CD8+ memory clones often dominated recipient blood repertoires at later times.

The assay was immunoSEQ multiplex PCR, and TCRdb's table has in-frame clones only and misses some. The sample carries approximately 26,000 clones, around 86% recorded once. As regards this clone: Its antigen is not identified.

The sequence was collected from a man aged 45-65 years. Material: PBMCs.

The CDR3 bases are TGTGCCAGCTCACCGCTCGGGAGGCCTCAGGGCTACACCTTC. Amino acid sequence: CASSPLGRPQGYTF. The V and J genes are TRBV18 and TRBJ1-2; no reliable D call. The CDR3 spans 14 residues. CDR1 is KGHSH and CDR2 is LQKENI in the germline V gene. V was shortened by 3 bases and J by 8 bases, with 16 bases between the two germline ends.